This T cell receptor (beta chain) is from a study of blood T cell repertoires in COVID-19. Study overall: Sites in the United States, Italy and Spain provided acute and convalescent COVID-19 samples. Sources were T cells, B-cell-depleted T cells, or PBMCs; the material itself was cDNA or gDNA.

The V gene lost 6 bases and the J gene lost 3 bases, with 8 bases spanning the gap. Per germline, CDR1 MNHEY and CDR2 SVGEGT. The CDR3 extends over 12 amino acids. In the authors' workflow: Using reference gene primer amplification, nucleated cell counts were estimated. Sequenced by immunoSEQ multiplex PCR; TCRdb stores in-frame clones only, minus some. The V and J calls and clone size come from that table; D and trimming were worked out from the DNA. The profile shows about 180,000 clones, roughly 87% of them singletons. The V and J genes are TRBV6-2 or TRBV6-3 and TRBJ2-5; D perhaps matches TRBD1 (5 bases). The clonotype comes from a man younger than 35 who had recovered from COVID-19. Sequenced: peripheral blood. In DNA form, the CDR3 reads TGTGCCAGCAGCCCGACAGAAGAGACCCAGTACTTC. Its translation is CASSPTEETQYF.